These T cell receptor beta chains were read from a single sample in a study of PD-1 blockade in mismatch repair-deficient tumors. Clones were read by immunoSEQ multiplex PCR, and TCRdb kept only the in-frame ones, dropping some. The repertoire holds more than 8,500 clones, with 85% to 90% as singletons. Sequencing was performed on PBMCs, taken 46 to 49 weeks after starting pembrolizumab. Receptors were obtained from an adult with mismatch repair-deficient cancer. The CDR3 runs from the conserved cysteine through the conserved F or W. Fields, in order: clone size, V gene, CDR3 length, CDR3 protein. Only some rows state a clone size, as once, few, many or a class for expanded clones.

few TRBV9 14 CASSRQGGDQPQHF
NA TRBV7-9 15 CASSFWTGGDTEAFF
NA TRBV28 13 CASSLSNPIWQFF
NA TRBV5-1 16 CASSLGGGIYNSPLHF
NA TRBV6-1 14 CASTLRGSRETQYF
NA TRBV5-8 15 CASSLDGREGTEAFF
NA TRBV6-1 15 CASIRRTGLNTEAFF
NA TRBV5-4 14 CASSLLRGTDTQYF
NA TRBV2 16 CASSAGGRDFYNEQFF
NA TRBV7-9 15 CASSNGQGTTETQYF
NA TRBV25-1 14 CASSELYRNTEAFF
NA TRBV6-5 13 CASTGGGYNEQFF
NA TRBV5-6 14 CASSLGAGGETQYF
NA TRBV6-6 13 CASSRTGSSEAFF
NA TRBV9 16 CASSGEGGGAYNEQFF
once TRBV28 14 CASSQRGGTGELFF
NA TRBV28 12 CASSSLLDTQYF
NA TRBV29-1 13 CSTGLAGVGEQFF
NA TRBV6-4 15 CASSVNSGSTDTQYF
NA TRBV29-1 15 CSVGEYEADDNEQFF
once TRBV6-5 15 CASSYSGTTTDTQYF
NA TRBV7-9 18 CASRMPGQVERAGNTIYF
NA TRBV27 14 CASSLVGGDGGYTF
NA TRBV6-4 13 CASSAMDNSPLHF
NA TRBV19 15 CASSTFGGRNGEQYF
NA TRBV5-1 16 CASSSVAGGNQETQYF
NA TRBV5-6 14 CASSLAGVSYEQYF
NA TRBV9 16 CASSATTSGTQETQYF
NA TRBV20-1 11 CSARGGDGYTF
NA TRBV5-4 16 CASSLAITGGSYEQYF
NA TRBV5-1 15 CASSPLTSATYEQYF
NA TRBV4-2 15 CASSQGHSVNTEAFF
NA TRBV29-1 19 CSVEDRGGGRPHSGNTIYF
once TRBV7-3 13 CASSPTPYNEQFF
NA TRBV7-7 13 CASSLGQANEQFF
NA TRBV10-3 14 CAISEVGLGTEAFF